These T cell receptor beta chains were read from a single sample in a study of T cells in Graves' hyperthyroidism and ophthalmopathy. TCRdb used MiXCR to reprocess the multiplex PCR reads, holding one entry per CDR3 protein. The sample lists about 420,000 distinct CDR3 sequences, around 14% occurring once. The sample was blood. The receptor source for this set is a woman younger than 30 with Graves' hyperthyroidism. CDR3s include the opening cysteine and the closing phenylalanine or tryptophan. Fields, in order: J gene, clone size, V gene, D gene, CDR3 DNA, CDR3 protein. The D gene is left open where the match is weak. Size is omitted from some rows. Given values are once, few, many or a class for expanded clones.

J: TRBJ2-5
size: many
V: TRBV20-1
D: TRBD1
DNA: TGCAGTGCTAAGACAGGGGGAGTGGAGACCCAGTACTTC
CDR3: CSAKTGGVETQYF

J: TRBJ2-1
size: many
V: TRBV5-1
D: NA
DNA: TGCGCCAGCAGGCCTAGCGCCCACTCCTACAATGAGCAGTTCTTC
CDR3: CASRPSAHSYNEQFF

J: TRBJ1-2
size: many
V: TRBV6-1
D: TRBD1
DNA: TGTGCCAGCAGTCAGCCCCGTGGGACAGGCGTTTCCGGCTACACCTTC
CDR3: CASSQPRGTGVSGYTF

J: TRBJ2-2
size: NA
V: TRBV7-9
D: NA
DNA: TGTGCCAGCAACCCTTGGATGGGGAACACCGGGGAGCTGTTTTTT
CDR3: CASNPWMGNTGELFF

J: TRBJ2-5
size: few
V: TRBV5-1
D: TRBD1
DNA: TGCGCCAGCAGCTCGGACAGGAGCCAAGAGACCCAGTACTTC
CDR3: CASSSDRSQETQYF

J: TRBJ1-3
size: few
V: TRBV6-1
D: NA
DNA: TGTGCCAGCATAGTGGGGGCGCATGGAAACACCATATATTTT
CDR3: CASIVGAHGNTIYF

J: TRBJ1-5
size: NA
V: TRBV6-1
D: NA
DNA: TGTGCCAGCAGTGCTGGCACGACGCCCTTTGCACCCCAGCATTTT
CDR3: CASSAGTTPFAPQHF

J: TRBJ2-3
size: few
V: TRBV4-2
D: NA
DNA: TGTGCCAGCAGCCAAGATGATAGGAGAGCGTCTGATACGCAGTATTTT
CDR3: CASSQDDRRASDTQYF

J: TRBJ1-2
size: many
V: TRBV19
D: NA
DNA: TGTGCCAGTAGTATAGGTACAGCCTATGGCTACACCTTC
CDR3: CASSIGTAYGYTF

J: TRBJ2-5
size: once
V: TRBV4-1
D: TRBD2
DNA: TGCGCCAGCAGCCCGGGACTAGCGGGAGGAGGATTAGAGACCCAGTACTTC
CDR3: CASSPGLAGGGLETQYF

J: TRBJ2-3
size: many
V: TRBV24-1
D: NA
DNA: TGTGCCACCAGTGATTTTCGCAGGGAGGATACGCAGTATTTT
CDR3: CATSDFRREDTQYF

J: TRBJ2-3
size: NA
V: TRBV5-4
D: NA
DNA: TGTGCCAGCAGCTTGGGTTTGGCGCGGAGCACAGATACGCAGTATTTT
CDR3: CASSLGLARSTDTQYF

J: TRBJ2-7
size: many
V: TRBV28
D: TRBD1
DNA: TGTGCCAGCAGCTCGCACGGGACAGGGTCCTACGAGCAGTACTTC
CDR3: CASSSHGTGSYEQYF

J: TRBJ2-7
size: many
V: TRBV19
D: TRBD2
DNA: TGTGCCAGCAGTATTCGGGGGGACTCCTACGAGCAGTACTTC
CDR3: CASSIRGDSYEQYF

J: TRBJ1-2
size: many
V: TRBV19
D: NA
DNA: TGTGCCAGTAGTCCCTCGGGCGGGCCAAGGGCTAATGGCTACACCTTC
CDR3: CASSPSGGPRANGYTF

J: TRBJ2-5
size: many
V: TRBV7-2
D: TRBD2
DNA: TGTGCCAGCAGCTTCCAAGCGGGAGTAGAGACCCAGTACTTC
CDR3: CASSFQAGVETQYF

J: TRBJ2-3
size: few
V: TRBV7-9
D: NA
DNA: TGTGCCAGCAGCTTTTGGGGGAGCTTGATCGATAGTCAAGGCCCCACAGATACGCAGTATTTT
CDR3: CASSFWGSLIDSQGPTDTQYF

J: TRBJ1-2
size: NA
V: TRBV20-1
D: NA
DNA: TGCAGTGCTAGAGATCTTACAGGGCAAATCTATGGCTACACCTTC
CDR3: CSARDLTGQIYGYTF

J: TRBJ2-1
size: NA
V: TRBV3-1
D: NA
DNA: TGTGCCAGCAGCCAAGTGGTTGCAAGGAGCTCCTACAATAAGCAGTTCTTC
CDR3: CASSQVVARSSYNKQFF

J: TRBJ2-7
size: NA
V: TRBV19
D: NA
DNA: TGTGCCAGTAGCCCCCTAGATCGAGGCGAGCAGTACTTC
CDR3: CASSPLDRGEQYF

J: TRBJ2-5
size: many
V: TRBV12-3/TRBV12-4
D: NA
DNA: TGTGCCAGCAGTCCCCCGGCAGGGGTTGACGAGACCCAGTACTTC
CDR3: CASSPPAGVDETQYF

J: TRBJ1-4
size: few
V: TRBV25-1
D: NA
DNA: TGTGCCAGCAGTGCCGTCACAGGGCTGGGGGAAAAACTGTTTTTT
CDR3: CASSAVTGLGEKLFF

J: TRBJ2-1
size: NA
V: TRBV2
D: TRBD1
DNA: TGTGCCGCCGGGACAGGGGACAATGAGCAGTTCTTC
CDR3: CAAGTGDNEQFF

J: TRBJ2-5
size: many
V: TRBV7-2
D: TRBD1
DNA: TGTGCCAGCAGCTTCGGGACAGGGGGCCCTTGGGGGACCCAGTACTTC
CDR3: CASSFGTGGPWGTQYF

J: TRBJ1-4
size: NA
V: TRBV11-2
D: TRBD1
DNA: TGTGCCAGCAGCTTACGGGACAGTAATGAAAAACTGTTTTTT
CDR3: CASSLRDSNEKLFF

J: TRBJ2-3
size: many
V: TRBV7-9
D: TRBD2
DNA: TGTGCCAGCAGCCCCGGGACTAGCGGGAGATCTTCAGATACGCAGTATTTT
CDR3: CASSPGTSGRSSDTQYF

J: TRBJ2-1
size: once
V: TRBV6-1
D: NA
DNA: TGTGCCAGCACCGCCGGGGCTCCCCGGGGGTACAATGAGCAGTTCTTC
CDR3: CASTAGAPRGYNEQFF

J: TRBJ1-5
size: many
V: TRBV6-1
D: NA
DNA: TGTGCCAGCACGCCGGACAGATCCTATAGCAATCAGCCCCAGCATTTT
CDR3: CASTPDRSYSNQPQHF

J: TRBJ1-1
size: many
V: TRBV20-1
D: TRBD1
DNA: TGCAGTGCTAGAGTCCTGGGACAGCACGGGGGCACTGAAGCTTTCTTT
CDR3: CSARVLGQHGGTEAFF

J: TRBJ1-2
size: few
V: TRBV12-5
D: NA
DNA: TGTGCTAGTGGTTCCCTCGGGGCAGGGAGGGTCTATGGCTACACCTTC
CDR3: CASGSLGAGRVYGYTF

J: TRBJ1-6
size: few
V: TRBV3-1
D: NA
DNA: TGTGCCAGCAGCCAAGAGGGGGGGGGCGGTAATTCACCCCTCCACTTT
CDR3: CASSQEGGGGNSPLHF

J: TRBJ2-2
size: NA
V: TRBV5-4
D: TRBD2
DNA: TGTGCCAGCAGGTTGACTAGCGGGAGTCTAAACACCGGGGAGCTGTTTTTT
CDR3: CASRLTSGSLNTGELFF

J: TRBJ1-3
size: NA
V: TRBV6-5
D: NA
DNA: TGTGCCAGCAGTTACTCGACCCATCGAGGGGGCTCTGGAAACACCATATATTTT
CDR3: CASSYSTHRGGSGNTIYF

J: TRBJ2-5
size: many
V: TRBV12-3/TRBV12-4
D: NA
DNA: TGTGCCAGCAGCCGACAGGCGTCTCCGGAACAAGAGACCCAGTACTTC
CDR3: CASSRQASPEQETQYF

J: TRBJ2-3
size: many
V: TRBV5-1
D: NA
DNA: TGCGCCAGCAGCTTGGCGCCGGTTAGCACAGATACGCAGTATTTT
CDR3: CASSLAPVSTDTQYF

J: TRBJ2-1
size: many
V: TRBV27
D: NA
DNA: TGTGCCAGCAGTGGCCGTATGAGTATGTCCTACAATGAGCAGTTCTTC
CDR3: CASSGRMSMSYNEQFF